The present T cell receptor beta chain was sequenced within a study of blood T cell repertoires in COVID-19 (TCRdb year 2020). About the full investigation: Samples from collaborators originated in the United States, Italy and Spain and spanned both the acute and convalescent phases of COVID-19. The samples were drawn from the first 160 participants of the ongoing ImmuneRACE study and from about 1,200 subjects provided by 6 global collaborators. Subjects who had been exposed to COVID-19, were actively infected with it, or had recovered from it provided the deeply sampled blood TCRbeta repertoires that made up the dataset. Sample metadata almost always included a de-identified subject ID, COVID-19 status, age in years and sex. The repertoires were released in a freely available public database intended as a resource for research on the immune response to SARS-CoV-2. Where HLA class I and class II types were available, the types were taken from metadata supplied by the sample provider, not from assay-based typing. The prospective study material was composed of cDNA or gDNA derived from T cells, B-cell-depleted T cells, or PBMCs.

Germline trimming amounts to 4 bases on V and 5 bases on J, with 6 as the count of junction bases outside the gene matches. CDR1 and CDR2 are drawn from the germline V gene (reference sequence): MNHEY, SMNVEV. The CDR3, from cysteine to phenylalanine, totals 14 residues. Only CDR3 DNA is held: 42 bases, read in frame from base 1. General study outcomes and caveats: The quantity of clinical and demographic metadata differed by source and by participant and was supplied without curation.

TCRbeta CDR3 regions were amplified from genomic DNA using the immunoSEQ Assay, a bias-controlled multiplex PCR. The authors processed their data as follows. Within the assay, amplification of reference gene primers was used to estimate how many nucleated cells each sample contained. To quantify the absolute abundance of each unique TCRbeta CDR3 rearrangement, sequence reads were collapsed and filtered. For each sample, productive Simpson clonality was calculated by taking the square root of Simpson's diversity index across productive rearrangements. Drawn from immuneACCESS, this table holds only the in-frame rearrangements with V and J called that TCRdb kept. Clones are partly lost; checked studies trace under half to an unresolved V gene and leave the rest unexplained. That table gives V, J and clone size, and the DNA gave D and trimming. The sample table holds some 120,000 clones, of which around 80% were seen once. The ten largest clonotypes hold 10% to 14% of the sample.

Whole blood was collected in K2EDTA tubes by collaborating institutions according to the institutions' own protocols. For TCRbeta analysis, collaborators shipped samples as frozen whole blood, isolated PBMCs, or DNA extracted from either of those sample types. Many counts were recorded for this clone. There is no known antigen for this receptor. No base qualities exist here, and no much larger clone lies one base off it. The sequencing input was peripheral blood. This TCR was recovered from a human donor in a cohort sampled during active COVID-19. This receptor chain uses TRBV27 and TRBJ2-7, with 9 junctional bases fitting TRBD1. The nucleotide sequence is given as TGTGCCAGCAGTTCGAGACAGGGGGGGGACGAGCAGTACTTC. Its coded protein is CASSSRQGGDEQYF.